Listed below are T cell receptor beta chains from one sample, sequenced in a study of regulatory T cells in long-lasting Graves disease. TCRdb independently ran MiXCR on the multiplex PCR reads; one entry per CDR3 protein. The profile shows about 400,000 distinct CDR3 sequences, roughly 16% of them singletons. These data also formed part of another study, on T cells in Graves' hyperthyroidism and ophthalmopathy.

The specimen comprised peripheral blood mononuclear cells (PBMCs), sampled at new diagnosis, from a patient treated with antithyroid drugs. Receptors originate from a woman in her late teens or twenties with Graves disease. Each CDR3 is given with its conserved first and last residue. D genes are given only for firm matches. Rows may omit the clone size; those that give it use once, few, many or a size class.

V	J	D	length	size	CDR3	DNA
TRBV7-9	TRBJ2-1	.	16	.	CASSPRGRGRGNEQFF	TGTGCCAGCAGCCCTCGGGGCCGGGGGCGCGGCAATGAGCAGTTCTTC
TRBV15	TRBJ1-6	.	17	.	CATSRDWNPGNNSPLHF	TGTGCCACCAGCAGAGATTGGAACCCAGGGAACAATTCACCCCTCCACTTT
TRBV12-3/TRBV12-4	TRBJ2-2	.	16	many	CASSLYSPSGTGELFF	TGTGCCAGCAGCCTTTATAGCCCTTCGGGCACCGGGGAGCTGTTTTTT
TRBV6-1	TRBJ1-1	TRBD1	14	few	CASRLGQGATEAFF	TGTGCCAGCAGGCTGGGACAGGGCGCGACTGAAGCTTTCTTT
TRBV28	TRBJ2-3	TRBD1	14	.	CASTRTGDTDTQYF	TGTGCCAGCACCCGGACAGGAGACACAGATACGCAGTATTTT
TRBV20-1	TRBJ1-2	TRBD1	17	.	CSARDRGTFQPNYGYTF	TGCAGTGCTAGGGACAGGGGGACCTTTCAACCTAACTATGGCTACACCTTC
TRBV3-1	TRBJ2-7	TRBD2	15	.	CASEGRRGGDYEQYF	TGTGCCAGCGAGGGTCGGCGGGGGGGCGATTACGAGCAGTACTTC
TRBV3-1	TRBJ1-3	TRBD1	14	.	CASSTGTGRNTIYF	TGTGCCAGCAGCACGGGGACAGGGAGGAACACCATATATTTT
TRBV2	TRBJ1-6	.	12	.	CASGDKGSPLHF	TGTGCCAGCGGGGACAAGGGGTCACCCCTCCACTTT
TRBV7-9	TRBJ2-5	.	17	many	CASSLGVTGIIGETQYF	TGTGCCAGCAGCTTAGGGGTTACAGGAATCATCGGAGAGACCCAGTACTTC
TRBV5-1	TRBJ1-2	.	18	.	CASSWTGTKASNNYGYTF	TGCGCCAGCAGCTGGACCGGGACCAAGGCTTCTAATAACTATGGCTACACCTTC
TRBV19	TRBJ2-2	.	19	few	CASSIRIPGQAANTGELFF	TGTGCCAGTAGTATAAGGATCCCCGGGCAGGCCGCGAACACCGGGGAGCTGTTTTTT
TRBV12-3/TRBV12-4	TRBJ1-1	TRBD1	14	many	CASYRQGAGTEAFF	TGTGCCAGCTATCGACAGGGGGCGGGCACTGAAGCTTTCTTT
TRBV9	TRBJ1-5	.	13	.	CASSVDGGQPQHF	TGTGCCAGCAGCGTAGACGGGGGCCAGCCCCAGCATTTT